A single sample gave rise to the 30 T cell receptor beta chains below, sequenced in a study of CD8 T cells in Susac syndrome. Random hexamers were used to reverse transcribe an amount of about 0.5 to 1 ug RNA. TCRdb independently ran MiXCR on the immunoSEQ multiplex PCR reads; one entry per CDR3 protein. The sample records approximately 71,000 distinct CDR3 sequences, 96% being singletons. Sequencing input: CD4+ T cells from PBMCs. These receptors were collected from a human donor with multiple sclerosis.

The CDR3 loop reads CASSLGQGGTGELFF. For the CDR3, the DNA is TGTGCCAGCAGCCTTGGACAGGGAGGCACCGGGGAGCTGTTTTTT. The chain carries TRBV5-6 and TRBJ2-2, with TRBD1 matching over 8 bases. The ends lost 4 bases at V and 4 bases at J; junction bases unmatched: 6. The CDR3 is 15 residues long. CDR1 is SGHDT, CDR2 YYEEEE, per germline.

This rearrangement joins TRBV4-3 to TRBJ1-4, with 8 bases lining up with TRBD1. After removal of 3 bases from V and 7 bases from J, the junction contained 4 bases not matched to a gene. The CDR3 loop spans 14 amino acids. Germline V lookup: CDR1 LGHNA, CDR2 YSLEER. CDR3 coding DNA: TGCGCCAGCAGCCAGGAGGACAGGGCTGAAAAACTGTTTTTT. This sequence encodes CASSQEDRAEKLFF.

V gene TRBV2 combines with J gene TRBJ2-7; 7 nucleotides align to TRBD2. V lost 4 bases, J lost 5 bases, and 8 bases stayed unmatched. This CDR3 has 14 residues. In germline, CDR1 is SNHLY, CDR2 FYNNEI. In DNA form, the CDR3 reads TGTGCCAGCAGTGTTGGTAGCGGGTGGGACGAGCAGTACTTC. This gives the protein CASSVGSGWDEQYF.

The rearrangement links TRBV7-9 to TRBJ2-7; TRBD2 agrees at 7 bases. Germline trimming cut 4 bases from V and 2 bases from J; bases unmatched to any gene: 2. Per germline, CDR1 SEHNR and CDR2 FQNEAQ (reference sequence). The CDR3 contains 13 residues. The CDR3 nucleotides are TGTGCCAGCAGCTCCCGGGAGGCCTACGAGCAGTACTTC. Residues: CASSSREAYEQYF. Combining the CDR3 with reference TRBV7-9 and TRBJ2-7 gives the whole variable domain DTGVSQNPRHKITKRGQNVTFRCDPISEHNRLYWYRQTLGQGPEFLTYFQNEAQLEKSRLLSDRFSAERPKGSFSTLEIQRTEQGDSAMYLCASSSREAYEQYFGPGTRLTVT.

The chain links TRBV9 to TRBJ2-2; D is undetermined. Germline V gene lookup returns CDR1 SGDLS and CDR2 YYNGEE. The CDR3 loop spans 11 amino acids. Trimming removed 7 bases from V and 1 base from J, with 2 bases in between. The CDR3 here is CASGNTGELFF. The DNA for the CDR3 is TGTGCCAGCGGGAACACCGGGGAGCTGTTTTTT.

This chain connects TRBV5-1 to TRBJ1-2, with D uncertain. Looked up from germline, CDR1 is SGHRS and CDR2 is YFSETQ. The V end was cut by 2 bases, the J end by 4 bases, with 15 bases between. This CDR3 region has 15 residues. The CDR3 loop reads CASSFPSFKTYGYTF. CDR3 coding DNA: TGCGCCAGCAGCTTTCCGTCTTTCAAAACCTATGGCTACACCTTC.

The chain couples TRBV20-1 to TRBJ2-7; maybe TRBD2 (6 bases). This CDR3 has 13 residues. CDR1 and CDR2 from the germline V gene are DFQATT and SNEGSKA (reference sequence). Deletions cut 1 base from V and 4 bases from J, with 11 bases between. CDR3 nucleotides: TGCAGTGCTAGAGCGGGGGTCTTTTACGAGCAGTACTTC. The encoded protein is CSARAGVFYEQYF.

J is TRBJ2-7 and V is TRBV6-2 or TRBV6-3; perhaps D is TRBD1 or TRBD2 (5 bases each). This CDR3 is built from 14 residues. The V end was cut by 7 bases, the J end by 2 bases, with 15 bases between. CDR1 MNHEY and CDR2 SVGEGT come from the germline V gene. CDR3 nucleotides: TGTGCCAGCAACCAACAGAGGGGAGCCTACGAGCAGTACTTC. It yields the protein CASNQQRGAYEQYF.

This clonotype was detected once. The J gene is TRBJ1-2, the V gene TRBV12-3 or TRBV12-4; D remains unclear. V lost 7 bases, J lost 6 bases, and 21 bases lay in between. CDR3 length: 15 amino acids. This CDR3 reads CASTRPREGGDGYTF. The CDR3 DNA reads as TGTGCCAGCACCCGTCCGCGGGAGGGCGGCGATGGCTACACCTTC.

This sequence joins TRBV3-1 and TRBJ2-2; D unresolved. Germline V gene lookup returns CDR1 LGHDT and CDR2 YNNKEL (reference sequence). This CDR3 region has 12 residues. The ends were cut back, 2 bases at V and 5 bases at J, with 3 bases in the middle. This chain's CDR3 is CASSQLTGELFF. CDR3 in DNA: TGTGCCAGCAGCCAATTGACCGGGGAGCTGTTTTTT.

CDR3 sequence reads: CASSVSGARGNEQFF. Here the CDR3 DNA reads TGTGCCAGCAGCGTGAGCGGGGCCAGGGGCAATGAGCAGTTCTTC. The rearrangement uses TRBV7-9 and TRBJ2-1; possibly TRBD2 for D (7 bases). Per germline, CDR1 SEHNR and CDR2 FQNEAQ (reference sequence). The CDR3 has 15 residues. V lost 5 bases and J lost 6, with 17 bases in between.

The V gene is TRBV15, the J gene TRBJ2-5, with 7 positions matching TRBD2. This CDR3 has 12 residues. The V gene end was trimmed by 0 bases and the J gene end by 10 bases; junction bases not matched to a gene: 2. CDR1 and CDR2 (germline): LNHNV, YYDKDF (reference sequence). The CDR3 region is CATSRDWEGQYF. CDR3 DNA: TGTGCCACCAGCAGAGATTGGGAGGGCCAGTACTTC.

This rearrangement joins TRBV29-1 to TRBJ1-1; D is ambiguous. CDR1 and CDR2 (germline): SQVTM, ANQGSEA. Trimming stripped 3 bases from V and 1 base from J, with 12 bases between. The CDR3 runs 14 residues. This CDR3 is CSVDGSAGNTEAFF. The CDR3 nucleotides are TGCAGCGTTGACGGGAGTGCTGGGAACACTGAAGCTTTCTTT.

The chain is built from TRBV11-3 and TRBJ1-4; D gene uncertain. From germline, CDR1 is SGHNT and CDR2 YENEEA. This CDR3 has 13 amino acids. The ends were cut back, 2 bases at V and 8 bases at J, with 9 bases in the middle. The DNA of the CDR3 is TGTGCCAGCAGCTTAAATCCCCGCGAAAAACTGTTTTTT. It specifies CASSLNPREKLFF.

CDR3 protein: CASSYSHRVTEAFF. The CDR3 nucleotides are TGTGCCAGCAGTTACTCACACAGGGTCACTGAAGCTTTCTTT. The chain uses TRBV6-5 and TRBJ1-1, with D possibly being TRBD1 (6 bases). The CDR3 sequence is 14 residues long. Trimming took 0 bases from V and 4 from J, leaving 9 bases between them. CDR1 is MNHEY and CDR2 is SVGAGI in the germline V gene.

The chain employs TRBV12-3 or TRBV12-4 and TRBJ1-6, with TRBD1 identical over 9 bases. This CDR3 has 14 residues. J lost 8 bases, V lost 4 bases, and 3 bases had no gene match. CDR3 bases: TGTGCCAGCAGTTGGACAGGGGAGGATTCACCCCTCCACTTT. This sequence encodes CASSWTGEDSPLHF.

The rearrangement joins TRBV3-1 to TRBJ2-5; TRBD2 agrees at 11 bases. Germline V CDR1 and CDR2: LGHDT, YNNKEL (reference sequence). The CDR3 has 16 amino acids. J was trimmed by 4 bases and V by 0 bases; bases with no gene match: 4. DNA for the CDR3: TGTGCCAGCAGCCAAGATCGCACTAGCGGGGGAGAGACCCAGTACTTC. Protein sequence: CASSQDRTSGGETQYF.

The rearrangement uses TRBV29-1 and TRBJ2-2, with TRBD2 matching 7 bases. Losses at the gene ends were 7 bases for V and 6 bases for J; bases not matched to a gene: 5. From germline, CDR1 is SQVTM and CDR2 ANQGSEA. The length of the CDR3 is 12 residues. CDR3 amino acids: CSARGVAGELFF. The DNA of the CDR3 is TGCAGCGCCCGGGGGGTAGCCGGGGAGCTGTTTTTT.

The chain carries TRBV6-5 and TRBJ1-1, with 12 bases matching TRBD1. Germline assignment: CDR1 MNHEY and CDR2 SVGAGI. The CDR3 is 18 amino acids. V was clipped by 0 bases and J by 1 base; unmatched bases: 6. CDR3: CASSYSGQGAPGNTEAFF. CDR3 nucleotides: TGTGCCAGCAGTTACTCGGGACAGGGGGCGCCGGGGAACACTGAAGCTTTCTTT.

The rearrangement joins TRBV29-1 to TRBJ2-3; TRBD1 or TRBD2 may be the D gene (5 bases each). The CDR3 length is 14 residues. Germline values: CDR1 SQVTM, CDR2 ANQGSEA. Here the CDR3 reads CSSRGRSGTDTQYF. CDR3 DNA sequence: TGCAGTAGTCGGGGACGAAGTGGCACAGATACGCAGTATTTT.

This chain links TRBV5-6 with TRBJ2-1; 12 bases map to TRBD1. Germline V lookup: CDR1 SGHDT, CDR2 YYEEEE. V was clipped by 4 bases and J by 7 bases; unmatched bases: 9. This CDR3 comprises 16 residues. In nucleotides, the CDR3 is TGTGCCAGCAGCCCAGGGACAGGGGGCGCAATAAATGAGCAGTTCTTC. Its translation is CASSPGTGGAINEQFF.

The V and J genes are TRBV19 and TRBJ2-2; 8 bases are shared with TRBD2. The CDR3 has 13 residues. From germline, CDR1 is LNHDA and CDR2 SQIVND (reference sequence). V shed 6 bases and J 13 bases; nucleotides not matched to a gene: 10. The CDR3 loop reads CASRSQRGPVLFF. The CDR3 DNA reads TGTGCCAGTAGGTCCCAGCGGGGGCCGGTGCTGTTTTTT.

The J gene is TRBJ2-7, the V gene TRBV4-3, with 7 bases fitting TRBD1. Trimming removed 0 bases from V and 5 bases from J; junction bases left unmatched: 4. CDR3 length: 14 amino acids. Germline V gene lookup returns CDR1 LGHNA and CDR2 YSLEER. DNA for the CDR3: TGCGCCAGCAGCCAAGAGACAGGGCATGACGAGCAGTACTTC. This sequence encodes CASSQETGHDEQYF.

This clonotype was recorded only once. This chain links TRBV28 with TRBJ2-7; possible D gene TRBD2, 6 bases. Trimming removed 7 bases from V and 2 bases from J, with 18 bases in between. The CDR3 sequence is 15 residues long. Germline CDR1 MDHEN, CDR2 SYDVKM. CDR3 nucleotides: TGTGCCAGCACCGGAGGCGGGGTGGGGGCCTACGAGCAGTACTTC. Translated: CASTGGGVGAYEQYF.

This sequence joins TRBV5-1 and TRBJ1-1, with D perhaps matching TRBD1 (6 bases). This CDR3 comprises 13 residues. V was shortened by 0 bases and J by 10 bases, with 13 bases between the two germline ends. The germline V gene has CDR1 SGHRS and CDR2 YFSETQ. The CDR3 DNA reads TGCGCCAGCAGCTTGGACGGACAGCAGGGAGCTTTCTTT. Translation: CASSLDGQQGAFF.

V usage is TRBV20-1 and J usage is TRBJ2-7; 8 bases agree with TRBD2. Germline trimming cut 5 bases from V and 2 bases from J; bases unmatched to any gene: 8. Per the germline V gene, CDR1 is DFQATT and CDR2 is SNEGSKA (reference sequence). The CDR3 length is 14 residues. The CDR3 loop reads CSAPPGLAPYEQYF. The CDR3 DNA sequence: TGCAGTGCTCCCCCAGGACTAGCCCCCTACGAGCAGTACTTC.

The chain couples TRBV30 to TRBJ2-5; D is uncertain. Germline V CDR1 and CDR2: GTSNPN, SVGIG (reference sequence). This CDR3 has 12 residues. Trimming removed 2 bases at V and 6 bases at J, with 10 bases between. As DNA, the CDR3 is TGTGCCTGGAGTTCGACCCCGCAGACCCAGTACTTC. The encoded protein is CAWSSTPQTQYF.

The chain employs TRBV5-1 and TRBJ2-3; TRBD2 aligns across 11 bases. This CDR3 has 15 amino acids. Germline V CDR1 and CDR2: SGHRS, YFSETQ. The V segment lost 4 bases and the J segment 4 bases; nucleotides outside the gene matches: 5. The CDR3, as DNA: TGCGCCAGCAGCATACTAGCGGGGGAAGCAGATACGCAGTATTTT. As protein: CASSILAGEADTQYF.

The V and J genes are TRBV7-2 and TRBJ2-5; no reliable D call. Per the germline V gene, CDR1 is SGHTA and CDR2 is FQGNSA. The CDR3 spans 12 residues. V lost 5 bases, J lost 7 bases, and 11 bases lay in between. CDR3 sequence (DNA): TGTGCCAGCAGCCTGTACCAGAGGACCCAGTACTTC. This sequence encodes CASSLYQRTQYF.

The chain recombines TRBV24-1 with TRBJ2-6; D is ambiguous. V gave up 9 bases and J gave up 4 bases, with 24 bases separating them. The CDR3 is made up of 18 amino acids. CDR1 and CDR2 from the germline V gene are KGHDR and SFDVKD. The CDR3 DNA sequence: TGTGCCACCGGGCCCGGCAGCCCCCCCCCGGTGGGGGCCAACGTCCTGACTTTC. Protein product: CATGPGSPPPVGANVLTF.